This T cell receptor (beta chain) stems from a study of T cell responses to AZD1222 COVID-19 vaccine (dated by TCRdb to about 2021). Notes on the research overall: A total of 233 trial participants underwent TCR sequencing, of whom about 210 received two doses of AZD1222 and about 25 received two doses of the MenACWY control vaccine. Trial participants were enrolled by age into 18-55, 56-69 and 70-plus year subgroups, with roughly 150, 30 and 60 TCR-sequenced participants respectively. The full study reports these points: Because no samples from the day 14 peak response were available, repertoires could be characterized only after the peak T cell response. The 56-69-year group was small, and its depth increase did not reach significance, likely because of low power. Vaccine-associated CD4 TCRs spanned the whole spike protein, with dominant responses in regions 160-218 and 743-854. Conclusions about previously exposed vaccinees were limited because only six AZD1222 recipients were SARS-CoV-2 seropositive at baseline. Reportedly, almost half of the unique spike-specific TCRs recognized epitopes lying outside the regions that are mutated in the B.1.351 and B.1.1.7 variants. Most participants were white British and females outnumbered males, and the authors suggested that clonal diversity may have been underestimated. After two AZD1222 doses, spike-specific TCR breadth and depth were significantly higher than at day 0 and than in MenACWY recipients.

The time point label for this specimen denotes: about 28 days (+/-7) after the second vaccine dose. AZD1222 recipients with second doses at about 4 weeks or about 12 weeks were pooled, because spike-specific TCR depth and breadth did not differ between schedules. Samples from vaccinated people were obtained from the UK trials COV001 and COV002, which included a single-blind randomized controlled phase 2/3 trial of AZD1222 (ChAdOx1 nCoV-19) in healthy adults. For TCRbeta chain sequencing, PBMC samples were collected from trial participants at day 0 and at day 28 after the second dose. Compared with germline, V lacks 4 bases and J lacks 5 bases; bases without a gene match: 14. Including the terminal cysteine and phenylalanine, the CDR3 comprises 19 residues. The retained sequence is limited to the CDR3, 57 bases, with the frame set at the first base. CDR1 and CDR2 are drawn from the germline V gene: SGHNT, YENEEA.

A word on this clone: Its antigen target is currently unknown. No quality values exist for individual bases; no much larger clone is one base distant.

The CDR3 regions of human TCRbeta chains were analyzed by immunosequencing. The paper's data handling went like this. TCRs in the repertoires were matched against a reference library of SARS-CoV-2-specific TCRs that had been generated with the MIRA antigen-specificity platform. Breadth was defined as the fraction of unique TCRs that were SARS-CoV-2-associated. Depth was defined as the fraction of total T cells that were SARS-CoV-2-associated. Each spike-specific TCR was assigned to its reactive spike region and to a CD4 or CD8 class using the MIRA data. Log10-transformed breadth and depth values were compared by one-way ANOVA with Sidak's multiple comparisons tests. TCRdb limited this immuneACCESS table to in-frame rearrangements with V and J called. A share of clones is missing; checked studies link under half to unresolved V genes, and the rest is unexplained. V, J and clone size are those of that table, while D and trimming were read from the DNA. This sample comprises 140,000 to 150,000 clones, about 90% of them detected only once. About 4% of the sample comes from the top ten.

This clonotype originated in an adult who received the AZD1222 COVID-19 vaccine. Specimen: peripheral blood, collected 28 days after the second AZD1222 dose. Recombination linked TRBV11-3 to TRBJ2-5, with 15 central nucleotides matching TRBD2. CDR3 region: CASSWGLAGGGRTMETQYF. DNA sequence: TGTGCCAGCAGCTGGGGACTAGCGGGAGGAGGCCGTACAATGGAGACCCAGTACTTC.